This paragraph covers one TCR beta chain sequence. Its specificity is unknown. The sample comes from a study of shared clonotypes between healthy human individuals. Every one of the donors was a Caucasian adult that lived in Nashville, Tennessee. Researchers ran the assay at a deep level. Profiling relied on immunoSEQ multiplex PCR, and the TCRdb table lists in-frame clones only, not all of them. Of some 980,000 clones detected, approximately 76% appear once; the ten largest clones hold over 1.3%. Study results and limitations: Compared with clonotypes that all four donors shared, non-shared clonotypes had lower generation probabilities. Estimated richness was generally greater in naive than memory subsets.

In germline, CDR1 is SGHRS, CDR2 YFSETQ. This CDR3 has 13 amino acids. V lost 2 bases to trimming and J lost 8 bases, with 13 bases between them. The V gene is TRBV5-1, the J gene TRBJ1-2, with D possibly matching TRBD1 (5 bases). Sequences were obtained from memory CD4+ T cells sorted from blood. Stated subset: CD45RA-negative fraction. The TCR was taken from a young man in good health. The CDR3 loop reads CASSFAGPGGYTF. CDR3 in DNA: TGCGCCAGCAGCTTCGCAGGGCCGGGCGGCTACACCTTC.